A single T cell receptor (beta chain) is shown here with its context. This clonotype was seen more than once but under ten times. Which antigen it targets is not known. One base away there is no much larger clone; base qualities are not given. Stable Graves' hyperthyroidism was defined as no progression to ophthalmopathy during 18 months of follow-up. Hyperthyroidism patients were newly diagnosed, with disease duration under 2 months, and aged 18 to 65 years. Exclusion was applied to patients with uncontrolled infections, other autoimmune diseases, pregnancy or lactation. Clinical symptoms, serum thyroxine and TRAb, thyroid ultrasound, and orbital computed tomography formed the basis for the diagnoses. PBMCs were isolated from about 9 ml of fresh peripheral blood by Ficoll-Paque density gradient centrifugation. Total RNA was extracted using Trizol reagent, and RNA quality was assessed on an Agilent 2100 Bioanalyzer.

The CDR3, cysteine through phenylalanine, is 14 amino acids long. Here the CDR3 DNA is all that survives: 42 bases in frame from base 1. V and J lose 4 bases and 4 bases, and a span of 12 bases separates them. CDR1 and CDR2 were assigned from the germline V gene (reference sequence) as MNHEY and SMNVEV. The data stem from a study of T cells in Graves' hyperthyroidism and ophthalmopathy (dated by TCRdb to between 2018 and 2021). Describing the broader study: Peripheral blood was collected at initial diagnosis, before any treatment. To identify distinguishing TCR V-J signatures, a discovery cohort of around 98 patients was used, comprising 43 with Graves' ophthalmopathy and around 57 with stable Graves' hyperthyroidism. Prospective prediction of ophthalmopathy was tested in an independent validation cohort of 18 to 20 hyperthyroidism patients and 15 to 17 patients who later progressed to ophthalmopathy. The 100 or so discovery patients were randomly split 7:3 into training and test sets. The study also compared thyroid tissue and blood T-cell repertoires from several Graves' hyperthyroidism patients. Once sampling was done, hyperthyroidism patients were given methimazole at a starting dose of 30 mg daily, whereas ophthalmopathy patients were given high-dose intravenous methylprednisolone. The paper describes TCR Vbeta CDR3 sequencing of 120 to 150 peripheral blood samples, made up of about 40 ophthalmopathy patients, approximately 76 hyperthyroidism patients and about 17 progressor patients. General study outcomes and caveats: No statistical method was used to set the sample size in advance, and investigators knew the group allocation. Most expanded thyroid clonotypes (frequency above 0.001) were also detected in blood, a finding suggesting that blood repertoires may reflect thyroid immune responses. A model built on a 13 V-J signature distinguished ophthalmopathy from stable hyperthyroidism, reaching 87.88% sensitivity and 81.08% specificity in cross-validation and 80%/75% in testing. In validation, the model predicted progression to ophthalmopathy a median of about 6.5 months before onset, with approximately 68% sensitivity and roughly 79% specificity.

TCR beta CDR3 regions were amplified from RNA transcripts. The TCR CDR3 was subjected to a first round of RT-PCR using the HTBI primer set and the Qiagen OneStep RT-PCR kit. A second multiplex PCR round built the libraries, followed by size selection and purification. Sequencing of the libraries was done on an Illumina HiSeq2000 using paired-end 100 bp reads. Processing in the source paper ran as follows. Raw data were processed with SOAPnuke, discarding reads with adapters, uncalled bases, mean Phred below 15, or no exact constant-primer or identifier match. High-quality paired reads were merged using COPE v1.2.5, and each unique nucleotide sequence was defined as a clonotype. Clonotypes were aligned to IMGT TRBV, TRBD and TRBJ reference segments using MiTCR v1.1. Only V-J combinations with frequency above 0.0001, covering approximately 99% of repertoires, were analysed. A TCS score was defined as the ratio of F50 (clonal expansion) to E x V (chaos), with BLOSUM62-based TCRdist applied between CDR3 peptides within each V-J. Welch's t-statistics and random forest reduced roughly 540 V-J features to about 13, which were used in a naive Bayes classifier (R e1071). In-frame beta chains were kept once TCRdb had trimmed the public reads at Q25 with fastp and called clones with MiXCR. CDR3 protein duplicates are merged, each entry listing the most common genes and DNA. TCRdb, not the authors, supplied the V and J calls. This sample comprises approximately 430,000 distinct CDR3 sequences, around 16% of them detected only once. The top ten clones comprise around an eighth of the sample.

Recombination linked TRBV27 to TRBJ2-3, with the D gene not clear enough to name. The source material was blood. This TCR came from a woman in her late teens or twenties with Graves' hyperthyroidism. The CDR3 region: CASSSIYDPDTQYF. The nucleotide sequence is given as TGTGCCAGCAGTTCAATCTACGACCCAGATACGCAGTATTTT.